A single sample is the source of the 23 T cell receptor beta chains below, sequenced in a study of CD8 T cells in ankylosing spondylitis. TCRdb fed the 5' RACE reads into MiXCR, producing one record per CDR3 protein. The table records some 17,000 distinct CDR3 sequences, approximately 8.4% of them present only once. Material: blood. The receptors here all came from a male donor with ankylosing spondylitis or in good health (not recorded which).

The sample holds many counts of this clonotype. CDR3 region: CASSLRSASGRYGYTF. The CDR3 DNA is TGTGCCAGCAGTTTACGTTCCGCTTCTGGGCGCTATGGCTACACCTTC. The chain employs TRBV12-3 or TRBV12-4 and TRBJ1-2; D call uncertain. The CDR3 covers 16 residues. V lost 2 bases, J lost 4 bases, and 17 bases lay in between.

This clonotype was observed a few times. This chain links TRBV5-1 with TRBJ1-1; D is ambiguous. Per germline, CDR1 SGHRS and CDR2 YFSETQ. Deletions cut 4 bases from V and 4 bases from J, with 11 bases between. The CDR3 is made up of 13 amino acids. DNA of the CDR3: TGCGCCAGCAGCCCCCTTTCAGGCACTGAAGCTTTCTTT. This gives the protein CASSPLSGTEAFF.

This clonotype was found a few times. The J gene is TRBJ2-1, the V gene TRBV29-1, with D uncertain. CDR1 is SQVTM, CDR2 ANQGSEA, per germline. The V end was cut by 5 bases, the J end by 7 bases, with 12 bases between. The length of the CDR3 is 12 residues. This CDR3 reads CSVLLRANEQFF. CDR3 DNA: TGCAGCGTTCTGCTCCGGGCGAATGAGCAGTTCTTC.

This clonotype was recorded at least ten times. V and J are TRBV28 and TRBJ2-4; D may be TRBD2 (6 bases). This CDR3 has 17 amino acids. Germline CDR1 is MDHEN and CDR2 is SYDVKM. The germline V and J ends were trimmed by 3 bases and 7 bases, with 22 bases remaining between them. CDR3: CASSLASVFPPRNIQYF. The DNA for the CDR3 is TGTGCCAGCAGTTTGGCTAGCGTCTTTCCACCTCGGAACATTCAGTACTTC.

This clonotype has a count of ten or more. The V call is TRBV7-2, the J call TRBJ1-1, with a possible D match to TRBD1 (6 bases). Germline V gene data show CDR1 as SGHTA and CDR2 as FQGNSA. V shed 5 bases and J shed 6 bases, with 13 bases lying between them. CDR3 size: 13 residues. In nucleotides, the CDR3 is TGTGCCAGCAGCCGACAATCAGGGGCTGAAGCTTTCTTT. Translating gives CASSRQSGAEAFF.

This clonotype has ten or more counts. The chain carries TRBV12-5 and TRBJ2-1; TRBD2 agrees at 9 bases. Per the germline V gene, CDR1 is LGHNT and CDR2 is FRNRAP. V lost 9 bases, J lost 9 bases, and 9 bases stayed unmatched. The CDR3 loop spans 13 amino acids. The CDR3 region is CASRGLAEGEQFF. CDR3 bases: TGTGCTAGCCGGGGACTAGCCGAGGGTGAGCAGTTCTTC.

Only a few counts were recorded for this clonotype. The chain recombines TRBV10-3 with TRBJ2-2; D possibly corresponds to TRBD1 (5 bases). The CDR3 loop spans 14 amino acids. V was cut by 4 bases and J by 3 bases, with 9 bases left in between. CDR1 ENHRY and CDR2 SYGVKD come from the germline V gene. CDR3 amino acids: CAISVETDTGELFF. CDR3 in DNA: TGTGCCATCAGTGTAGAGACAGACACCGGGGAGCTGTTTTTT.

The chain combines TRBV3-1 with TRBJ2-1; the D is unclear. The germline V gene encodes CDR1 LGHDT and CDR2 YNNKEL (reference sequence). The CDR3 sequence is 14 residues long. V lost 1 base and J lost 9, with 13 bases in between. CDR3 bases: TGTGCCAGCAGCCAAGGCTACCCAAGAGGTGAGCAGTTCTTC. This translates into CASSQGYPRGEQFF.

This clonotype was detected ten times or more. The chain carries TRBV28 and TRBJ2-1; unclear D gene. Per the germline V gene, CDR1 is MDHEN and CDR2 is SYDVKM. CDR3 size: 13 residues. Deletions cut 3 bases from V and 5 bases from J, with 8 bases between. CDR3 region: CASSFILNNEQFF. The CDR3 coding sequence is TGTGCCAGCAGTTTCATCTTAAACAATGAGCAGTTCTTC. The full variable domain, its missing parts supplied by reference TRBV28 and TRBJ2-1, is DVKVTQSSRYLVKRTGEKVFLECVQDMDHENMFWYRQDPGLGLRLIYFSYDVKMKEKGDIPEGYSVSREKKERFSLILESASTNQTSMYLCASSFILNNEQFFGPGTRLTVL.

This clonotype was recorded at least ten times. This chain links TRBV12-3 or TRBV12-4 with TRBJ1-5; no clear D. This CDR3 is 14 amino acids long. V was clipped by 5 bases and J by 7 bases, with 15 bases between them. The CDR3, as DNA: TGTGCCAGCAGTCCCCAGGAGGGAGGGCAGCCCCAGCATTTT. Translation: CASSPQEGGQPQHF.

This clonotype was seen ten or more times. The CDR3 loop is CASSYPRTGTPTDTQYF. For the CDR3, the DNA is TGTGCCAGCAGTTATCCGCGGACAGGGACGCCCACAGATACGCAGTATTTT. V is TRBV12-3 or TRBV12-4 and J is TRBJ2-3, with 8 bases aligning to TRBD1. J lost 2 bases, V lost 4 bases, and 11 bases had no gene match. CDR3 length equals 17 residues.

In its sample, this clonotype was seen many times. This chain's CDR3 is CSADRYYNEQFF. The CDR3 DNA follows: TGCAGTGCTGACAGGTACTACAATGAGCAGTTCTTC. J is TRBJ2-1 and V is TRBV20-1; possible D gene TRBD1, 6 bases. The germline V and J ends were trimmed by 5 bases and 3 bases, with 8 bases remaining between them. This CDR3 spans 12 amino acids. The germline CDR1 and CDR2 sequences are DFQATT and SNEGSKA (reference sequence).

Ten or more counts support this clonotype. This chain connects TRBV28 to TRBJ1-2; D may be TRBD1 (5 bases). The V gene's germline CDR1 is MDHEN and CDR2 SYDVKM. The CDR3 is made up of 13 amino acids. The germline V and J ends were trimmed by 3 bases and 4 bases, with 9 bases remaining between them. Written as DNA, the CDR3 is TGTGCCAGCAGTTTGCAGGGACCCTATGGCTACACCTTC. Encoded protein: CASSLQGPYGYTF.

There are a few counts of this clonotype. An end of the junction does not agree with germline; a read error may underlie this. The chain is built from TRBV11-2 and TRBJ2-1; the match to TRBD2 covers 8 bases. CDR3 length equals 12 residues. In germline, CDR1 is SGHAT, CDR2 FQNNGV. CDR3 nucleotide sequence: TGTGCCAGCAGCTTAGGAAGCGGGAGTTTCGTCTTC. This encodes CASSLGSGSFVF.

Here the CDR3 reads CASSLAGLAGAETQYF. The CDR3, as DNA: TGTGCCAGCAGCTTAGCCGGACTAGCGGGGGCAGAGACCCAGTACTTC. The rearrangement links TRBV7-8 to TRBJ2-5; TRBD2 matches at 13 bases. This CDR3 is built from 16 residues. V was pared by 0 bases and J by 4 bases, with 2 bases of the junction left unmatched. Germline CDR1 and CDR2: SGHVS and FQNEAQ.

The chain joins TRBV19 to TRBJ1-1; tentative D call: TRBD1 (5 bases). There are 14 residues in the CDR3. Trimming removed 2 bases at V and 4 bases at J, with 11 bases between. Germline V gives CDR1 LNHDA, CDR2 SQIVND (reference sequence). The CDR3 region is CASSIQGGSTEAFF. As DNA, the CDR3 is TGTGCCAGTAGTATACAGGGAGGAAGCACTGAAGCTTTCTTT.

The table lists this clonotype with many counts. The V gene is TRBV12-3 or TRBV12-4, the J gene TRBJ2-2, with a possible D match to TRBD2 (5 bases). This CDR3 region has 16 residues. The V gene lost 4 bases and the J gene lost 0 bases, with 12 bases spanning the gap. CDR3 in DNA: TGTGCCAGCAGTTACCGCCTAGCCGCGAACACCGGGGAGCTGTTTTTT. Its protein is CASSYRLAANTGELFF.

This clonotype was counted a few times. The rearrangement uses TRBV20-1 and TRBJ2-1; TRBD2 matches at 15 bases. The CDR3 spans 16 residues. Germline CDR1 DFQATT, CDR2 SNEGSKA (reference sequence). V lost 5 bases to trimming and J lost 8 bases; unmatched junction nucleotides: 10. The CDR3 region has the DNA TGCAGTGCTCGGACTAGCGGGGGGGCCAAAATCGATGAGCAGTTCTTC. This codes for CSARTSGGAKIDEQFF.

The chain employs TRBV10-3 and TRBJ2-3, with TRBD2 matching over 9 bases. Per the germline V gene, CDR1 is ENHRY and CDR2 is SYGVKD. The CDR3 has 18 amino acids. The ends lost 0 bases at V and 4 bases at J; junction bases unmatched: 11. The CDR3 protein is CAISESFASSGASDTQYF. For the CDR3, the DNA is TGTGCCATCAGTGAGTCATTCGCGTCTAGCGGGGCATCAGATACGCAGTATTTT.

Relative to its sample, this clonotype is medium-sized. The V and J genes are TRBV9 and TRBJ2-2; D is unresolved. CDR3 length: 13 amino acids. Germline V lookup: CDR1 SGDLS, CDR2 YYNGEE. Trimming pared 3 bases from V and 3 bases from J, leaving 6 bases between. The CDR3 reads CASSADYTGELFF. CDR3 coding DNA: TGTGCCAGCAGCGCCGATTACACCGGGGAGCTGTTTTTT.

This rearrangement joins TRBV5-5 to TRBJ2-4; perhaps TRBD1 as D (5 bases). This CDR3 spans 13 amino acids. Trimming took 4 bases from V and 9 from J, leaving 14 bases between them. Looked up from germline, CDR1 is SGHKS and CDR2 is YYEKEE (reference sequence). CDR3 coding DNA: TGTGCCAGCAGCCTAGACAGAGGAAGCATTCAGTACTTC. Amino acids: CASSLDRGSIQYF.

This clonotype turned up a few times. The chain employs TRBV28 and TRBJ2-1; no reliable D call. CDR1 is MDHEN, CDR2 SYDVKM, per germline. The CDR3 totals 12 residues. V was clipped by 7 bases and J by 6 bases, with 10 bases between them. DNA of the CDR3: TGTGCCAGCAATCAGGATCCCAATGAGCAGTTCTTC. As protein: CASNQDPNEQFF.

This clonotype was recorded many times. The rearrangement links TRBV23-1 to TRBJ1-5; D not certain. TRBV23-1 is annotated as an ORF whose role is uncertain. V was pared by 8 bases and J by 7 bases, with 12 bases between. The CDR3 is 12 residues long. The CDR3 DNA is TGCGCCAGCGGACGTGAGGTCCAGCCCCAGCATTTT. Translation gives CASGREVQPQHF.